This is a list of T cell receptor beta chains from one sample in a study of T cell repertoires in cytomegalovirus infection. MiXCR, run by TCRdb on the reads, gives a single entry per CDR3 protein. The sample contains 250,000 to 300,000 distinct CDR3 sequences, 9.1% of which appear only once. Sequenced material: PBMCs. The receptors here all came from a human donor in good health (CMV status not recorded). Some clones in this sample may be carry-over from other donors' samples. The CDR3 runs from the conserved cysteine through the conserved F or W. The order of the fields is V gene, CDR3 length, D gene, J gene, clone size, CDR3 protein, CDR3 DNA. A D gene is named only where the DNA matches it firmly. The size entry is marked missing in some rows and otherwise reads once, few, many or a size class.

>TRBV14|18|TRBD2|TRBJ2-1|few
CASSQGLAGGLKHNEQFF
TGTGCCAGCAGCCAAGGACTAGCGGGAGGCCTTAAGCACAATGAGCAGTTCTTC
>TRBV3-1|13|-|TRBJ1-5|-
CASSREVGQPQHF
TGTGCCAGCAGCCGAGAGGTAGGACAGCCCCAGCATTTT
>TRBV4-3|15|-|TRBJ2-1|-
CASSQDRETYNEQFF
TGCGCCAGCAGCCAAGACAGGGAAACGTACAATGAGCAGTTCTTC
>TRBV5-1|15|TRBD1|TRBJ2-7|few
CASSLDGQGLLEQYF
TGCGCCAGCAGCTTGGATGGACAGGGACTCCTCGAGCAGTACTTC
>TRBV6-2/TRBV6-3|16|TRBD1|TRBJ1-1|-
CASTAMPGQGNTEAFF
TGTGCCAGCACCGCAATGCCGGGACAGGGCAACACTGAAGCTTTCTTT
>TRBV19|15|-|TRBJ1-5|-
CASTPTGNSNQPQHF
TGTGCCAGTACCCCGACGGGGAATAGCAATCAGCCCCAGCATTTT
>TRBV14|16|-|TRBJ2-4|-
CASSQGRDLAKNIQYF
TGTGCCAGCAGCCAAGGCCGGGACTTAGCCAAAAACATTCAGTACTTC
>TRBV14|15|-|TRBJ1-3|few
CANSRGPSSGNTIYF
TGTGCCAACAGCCGGGGTCCTAGCTCTGGAAACACCATATATTTT
>TRBV12-3/TRBV12-4|15|TRBD1|TRBJ1-4|many
CASSLQGATNEKLFF
TGTGCCAGCAGTCTCCAGGGGGCAACTAATGAAAAACTGTTTTTT
>TRBV19|15|-|TRBJ1-4|many
CASSIRPGDNEKLFF
TGTGCCAGTAGTATCAGGCCAGGGGATAATGAAAAACTGTTTTTT
>TRBV3-1|11|TRBD2|TRBJ2-7|few
CASGGVYEQYF
TGTGCCAGCGGGGGGGTGTACGAGCAGTACTTC
>TRBV20-1|14|TRBD2|TRBJ2-3|few
CSTSSGRTSDTQYF
TGCAGTACCTCTAGCGGGAGGACGTCAGATACGCAGTATTTT
>TRBV20-1|14|TRBD1|TRBJ2-5|few
CSARRQGEWETQYF
TGCAGTGCACGTAGACAGGGGGAATGGGAGACCCAGTACTTC
>TRBV29-1|13|-|TRBJ1-1|few
CSAEPVVGTEAFF
TGCAGCGCCGAGCCCGTAGTGGGCACTGAAGCTTTCTTT
>TRBV7-2|15|-|TRBJ2-7|many
CASSLWSASSYEQYF
TGTGCCAGCAGTTTATGGTCTGCCAGCTCCTACGAGCAGTACTTC
>TRBV6-2/TRBV6-3|15|TRBD1|TRBJ1-1|few
CASSYRGRIWTEAFF
TGTGCCAGCAGTTACAGGGGGCGCATTTGGACTGAAGCTTTCTTT
>TRBV3-1|14|-|TRBJ1-1|-
CASSDGIISTEAFF
TGTGCCAGCAGCGACGGGATAATTAGCACTGAAGCTTTCTTT
>TRBV19|15|-|TRBJ2-5|few
CASSEGGTIQETQYF
TGTGCCAGTAGTGAAGGTGGCACCATACAAGAGACCCAGTACTTC
>TRBV6-5|15|-|TRBJ2-2|many
CASRSFRDFTGELFF
TGTGCCAGCAGGTCGTTCCGGGACTTCACCGGGGAGCTGTTTTTT
>TRBV7-2|14|-|TRBJ2-2|many
CASSTNRGTGELFF
TGTGCCAGCAGCACCAATAGGGGCACCGGGGAGCTGTTTTTT
>TRBV12-3/TRBV12-4|14|-|TRBJ1-5|many
CASSLGQAWGPQHF
TGTGCCAGCAGTCTGGGGCAGGCATGGGGGCCCCAGCATTTT
>TRBV7-2|14|TRBD1|TRBJ2-7|many
CASSRRQGRSEQYF
TGTGCCAGCAGCAGAAGACAGGGTAGGTCCGAGCAGTACTTC
>TRBV5-6|14|-|TRBJ1-1|many
CASSFGTLNTEAFF
TGTGCCAGCAGCTTCGGGACACTGAACACTGAAGCTTTCTTT
>TRBV5-1|15|TRBD2|TRBJ2-3|-
CASSLGLAATDTQYF
TGCGCCAGCAGCTTGGGGCTAGCGGCCACAGATACGCAGTATTTT
>TRBV6-2/TRBV6-3|14|-|TRBJ1-2|many
CASRRDGTVYGYTF
TGTGCCAGCAGGAGGGACGGTACGGTCTATGGCTACACCTTC
>TRBV28|14|-|TRBJ1-6|many
CASSRQVPDSPLHF
TGTGCCAGCAGTCGGCAGGTTCCTGATTCACCCCTCCACTTT
>TRBV6-2/TRBV6-3|15|TRBD1|TRBJ1-5|-
CASSGTGLTNQPQHF
TGTGCCAGCAGTGGGACAGGGCTAACTAATCAGCCCCAGCATTTT
>TRBV7-9|13|-|TRBJ2-2|-
CASSHKGTGELFF
TGTGCCAGCAGCCATAAGGGCACCGGGGAGCTGTTTTTT
>TRBV2|13|-|TRBJ1-5|-
CASSGWGDQPQHF
TGTGCCAGCAGTGGATGGGGGGATCAGCCCCAGCATTTT
>TRBV7-2|14|-|TRBJ2-4|many
CASSSPGLRGIQYF
TGTGCCAGCAGCTCCCCCGGACTACGGGGCATTCAGTACTTC
>TRBV28|16|TRBD1|TRBJ1-5|many
CASRKETGTGNQPQHF
TGTGCCAGCAGAAAAGAGACAGGGACAGGGAATCAGCCCCAGCATTTT
>TRBV28|14|-|TRBJ1-4|few
CASSLHGPNEKLFF
TGTGCCAGCAGTTTACATGGGCCTAATGAAAAACTGTTTTTT
>TRBV6-1|11|-|TRBJ1-1|few
CASSEGGRAFF
TGTGCCAGCAGTGAAGGGGGGCGAGCTTTCTTT
>TRBV7-2|15|-|TRBJ1-5|many
CASSLGRYSNQPQHF
TGTGCCAGCAGCTTAGGAAGATATAGCAATCAGCCCCAGCATTTT
>TRBV9|15|TRBD1|TRBJ1-5|many
CASNGQGSPGQPQHF
TGTGCCAGCAACGGACAGGGGTCACCGGGGCAGCCCCAGCATTTT